This TCR beta chain was found in a study of response to subunit inactivated influenza vaccine. Study outcomes and limitations: The authors proposed limited new T cell recruitment per seasonal influenza vaccination.

This clonotype appeared once. Its antigen is undetermined. The CDR3 sequence is 15 residues long. The germline V gene has CDR1 SGHRS and CDR2 YFSETQ. Trimming took 3 bases from V and 7 from J, leaving 17 bases between them. In TCRdb, the RT-PCR reads were re-called with MiXCR into one record per CDR3 protein. The data show 800,000 or so distinct CDR3 sequences, 21% seen once. The chain recombines TRBV5-1 with TRBJ2-1, with D maybe TRBD2 (6 bases). This receptor was obtained from a man aged 50-60 years who received an inactivated influenza vaccine. The material sequenced was PBMCs from blood, taken more than 4 days after vaccination. CDR3 coding DNA: TGCGCCAGCAGCTGGCTGGCCGGGAGTTCTAATGAGCAGTTCTTC. Its protein product is CASSWLAGSSNEQFF.